This entry describes one TCR beta chain. Germline V gene sequence: CDR1 SQVTM, CDR2 ANQGSEA. This CDR3 contains 16 residues. Deletions cut 1 base from V and 3 bases from J, with 18 bases between. The data are from a study of CD8 T cells in Susac syndrome. Blood CD8+ and CD4+ T cells underwent high-throughput TCR beta sequencing. cDNA came from approximately 0.5 to 1 ug RNA primed by random hexamers. MiXCR was run by TCRdb on the immunoSEQ multiplex PCR reads, yielding one entry per CDR3 protein. Of roughly 200,000 distinct CDR3 sequences listed, roughly 94% are singletons. The chain carries TRBV29-1 and TRBJ1-2; D might be TRBD1 (5 bases). The receptor's source is a human donor with multiple sclerosis. The sequencing input was CD4+ T cells from PBMCs. The CDR3 loop reads CSVEVATGGIHYGYTF. Written as DNA, the CDR3 is TGCAGCGTTGAAGTAGCGACGGGGGGGATTCACTATGGCTACACCTTC.